The entry that follows covers one TCR beta chain sequence. Its matching antigen is unknown. This record comes from a study of T cell responses to AZD1222 COVID-19 vaccine. Per the germline V gene, CDR1 is SGHAT and CDR2 is FQNNGV. This CDR3 region has 15 residues. The V gene lost 5 bases and the J gene lost 1 base, with 15 bases spanning the gap. Findings and limits, study-wide: Donors were chiefly white British, with a greater number of females, and clonal diversity was perhaps underestimated. After two AZD1222 doses, spike-specific TCR breadth and depth rose versus day 0. Baseline serostatus was positive in only a handful of AZD1222 recipients.

Data came from immunoSEQ multiplex PCR; TCRdb stores just in-frame clones and leaves some out. The sample contains about 99,000 clones, about nine tenths of which appear only once. The source material was peripheral blood, sampled on day 0 of AZD1222 vaccination. The chain combines TRBV11-2 with TRBJ2-7; weak D call: TRBD1 (6 bases). The sequence was collected from an adult in good health. The CDR3 spells CASSPISGVSYEQYF. The CDR3 region has the DNA TGTGCCAGCAGCCCCATTTCAGGGGTGTCCTACGAGCAGTACTTC.